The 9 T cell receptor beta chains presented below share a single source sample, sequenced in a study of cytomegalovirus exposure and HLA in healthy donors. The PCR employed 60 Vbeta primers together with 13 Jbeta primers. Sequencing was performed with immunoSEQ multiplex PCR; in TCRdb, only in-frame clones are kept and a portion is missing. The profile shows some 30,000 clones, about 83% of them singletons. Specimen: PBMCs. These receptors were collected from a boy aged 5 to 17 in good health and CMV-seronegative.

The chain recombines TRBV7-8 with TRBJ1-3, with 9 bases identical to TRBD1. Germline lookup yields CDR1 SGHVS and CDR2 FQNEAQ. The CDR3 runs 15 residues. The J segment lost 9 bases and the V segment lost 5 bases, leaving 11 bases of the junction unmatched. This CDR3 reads CASSEDRGPRGTIYF. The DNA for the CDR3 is TGTGCCAGCAGCGAGGACAGGGGACCCAGGGGCACCATATATTTT.

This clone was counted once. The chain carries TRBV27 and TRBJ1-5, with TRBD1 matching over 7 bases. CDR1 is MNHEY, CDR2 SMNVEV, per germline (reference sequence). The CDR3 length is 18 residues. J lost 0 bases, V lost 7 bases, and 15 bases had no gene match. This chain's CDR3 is CASKETKGAINSNQPQHF. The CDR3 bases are TGTGCCAGCAAAGAGACAAAGGGGGCTATAAATAGCAATCAGCCCCAGCATTTT.

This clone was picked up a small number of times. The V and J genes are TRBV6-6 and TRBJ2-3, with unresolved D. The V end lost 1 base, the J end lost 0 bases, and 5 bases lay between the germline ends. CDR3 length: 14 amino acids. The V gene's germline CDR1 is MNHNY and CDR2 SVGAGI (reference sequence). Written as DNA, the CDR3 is TGTGCCAGCAGTTACTTGACTAGCACAGATACGCAGTATTTT. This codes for CASSYLTSTDTQYF.

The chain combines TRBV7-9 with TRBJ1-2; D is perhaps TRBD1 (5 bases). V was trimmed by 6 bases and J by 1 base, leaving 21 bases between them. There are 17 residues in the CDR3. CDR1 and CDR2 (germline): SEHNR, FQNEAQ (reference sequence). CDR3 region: CASRLYGGGTLNYGYTF. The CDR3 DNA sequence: TGTGCCAGCAGACTATACGGAGGAGGGACTCTTAACTATGGCTACACCTTC.

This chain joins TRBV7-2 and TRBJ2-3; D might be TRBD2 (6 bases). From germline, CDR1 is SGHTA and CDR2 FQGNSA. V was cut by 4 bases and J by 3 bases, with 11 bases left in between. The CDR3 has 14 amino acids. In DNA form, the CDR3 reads TGTGCCAGCAGCTCCCTGGGGGGAACAGATACGCAGTATTTT. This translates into CASSSLGGTDTQYF.

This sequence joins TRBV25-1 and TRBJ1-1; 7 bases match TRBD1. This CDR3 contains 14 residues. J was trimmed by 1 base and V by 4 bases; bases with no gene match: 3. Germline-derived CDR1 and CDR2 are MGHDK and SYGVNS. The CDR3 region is CASSGQGWNTEAFF. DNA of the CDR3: TGTGCCAGCAGTGGACAGGGCTGGAACACTGAAGCTTTCTTT.

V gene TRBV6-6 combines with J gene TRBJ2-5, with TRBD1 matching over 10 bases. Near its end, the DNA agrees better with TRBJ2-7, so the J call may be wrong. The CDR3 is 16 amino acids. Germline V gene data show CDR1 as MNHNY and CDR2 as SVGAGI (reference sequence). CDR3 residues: CASSYRTGGSSYEQYF. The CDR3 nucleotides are TGTGCCAGCAGTTACCGGACAGGGGGAAGCTCCTACGAGCAGTACTTC.

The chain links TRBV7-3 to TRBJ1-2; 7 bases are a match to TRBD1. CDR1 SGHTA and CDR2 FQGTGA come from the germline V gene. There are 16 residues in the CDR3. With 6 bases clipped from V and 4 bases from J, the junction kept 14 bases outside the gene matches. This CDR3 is CASSEDLTGYIYGYTF. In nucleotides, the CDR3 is TGTGCCAGCAGTGAAGACCTGACAGGGTATATCTATGGCTACACCTTC.

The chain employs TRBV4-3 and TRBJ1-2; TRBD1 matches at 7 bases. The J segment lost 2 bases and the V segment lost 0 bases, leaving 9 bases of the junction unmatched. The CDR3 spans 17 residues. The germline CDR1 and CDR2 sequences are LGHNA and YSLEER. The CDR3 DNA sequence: TGCGCCAGCAGCCAAGATATTACAGGGGCGATGAACTATGGCTACACCTTC. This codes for CASSQDITGAMNYGYTF.